Below are 23 T cell receptor beta chains sequenced from a single sample in a study of tumor-infiltrating lymphocytes in primary liver carcinoma. Unsorted bulk tissue, roughly 19-33 mg of it, served as the source for co-extraction of RNA and DNA. Priming with a constant-region primer yielded TCR beta cDNA from 500 ng total RNA. What produced the TCR beta libraries was three nested multiplex PCR rounds using slightly modified ARM-PCR. A C-beta reverse primer was combined with TRBV1-TRBV30 forward primers in the first two PCR rounds, and each round had approximately 10 cycles. A single record per CDR3 protein comes from TCRdb applying MiXCR to the multiplex PCR reads. The repertoire holds fewer than 150,000 distinct CDR3 sequences, with about 68% as singletons. Sequencing was done on a sample of liver tumor tissue from sampling region 1. Subset: tumor region T1, superior pole. The source is an older woman with primary liver carcinoma and hepatitis B virus infection.

The rearrangement uses TRBV5-5 and TRBJ2-1; 8 bases line up with TRBD2. V was clipped by 6 bases and J by 6 bases; unmatched bases: 20. The CDR3 sequence is 18 residues long. Germline lookup yields CDR1 SGHKS and CDR2 YYEKEE (reference sequence). CDR3 amino acids: CASTLPEGKREISNEQFF. CDR3 sequence (DNA): TGTGCCAGCACCCTCCCGGAAGGAAAGCGGGAGATTAGCAATGAGCAGTTCTTC.

Remarks on this clonotype: A much larger clone sits a single nucleotide away, making a read error possible. The chain uses TRBV5-6 and TRBJ1-1, with D tentatively TRBD1 (5 bases). V was clipped by 0 bases and J by 0 bases, with 6 bases between them. The CDR3 consists of 14 residues. Looked up from germline, CDR1 is SGHDT and CDR2 is YYEEEE. The CDR3 spells CASSLGRVNTEAFF. CDR3 DNA: TGTGCCAGCAGCTTGGGCAGGGTGAACACTGAAGCTTTCTTT.

This clonotype was seen repeatedly, ten times or more. This sequence joins TRBV6-6 and TRBJ2-6; D remains unclear. The CDR3 runs 13 residues. CDR1 MNHNY and CDR2 SVGAGI come from the germline V gene (reference sequence). The V end was cut by 5 bases, the J end by 2 bases, with 4 bases between. The CDR3, as DNA: TGTGCCAGCAGTCTACCTGGGGCCAACGTCCTGACTTTC. This translates into CASSLPGANVLTF.

In this sample, this clonotype turned up a few times. This may stem from a read error, because a much larger clone lies one nucleotide away. The rearrangement links TRBV6-2 or TRBV6-3 to TRBJ1-5; D not certain. The CDR3 contains 14 residues. Per the germline V gene, CDR1 is MNHEY and CDR2 is SVGEGT. The CDR3, as DNA: TGTGCCAGCAGTTACGTCCAGAACAATCAGTCCCAGCATTTT. This gives the protein CASSYVQNNQSQHF.

Points on this clonotype: Relative to the germline gene, one junction end is altered; a read error may explain this. This chain uses TRBV4-1 with TRBJ2-1, with 8 bases fitting TRBD1. Looked up from germline, CDR1 is MGHRA and CDR2 is YSYEKL. The CDR3 covers 16 residues. CDR3 DNA sequence: TGCGCCAGCAGCCAAACCCTGACAGGGGCCTACCATGAGCAGCTCTTC. The encoded protein is CASSQTLTGAYHEQLF.

This chain connects TRBV14 to TRBJ2-1; 9 nucleotides align to TRBD2. With V trimmed by 0 bases and J by 6 bases, 15 bases remained unmatched. The CDR3 is made up of 19 amino acids. CDR1 is SGHDN, CDR2 FVKESK, per germline. CDR3 sequence reads: CASSQDRVNSGRVSNEQFF. CDR3 in DNA: TGTGCCAGCAGCCAAGATAGGGTCAATAGCGGGAGAGTCAGCAATGAGCAGTTCTTC.

This clonotype was seen a single time. The rearrangement uses TRBV5-6 and TRBJ2-7; D remains ambiguous. CDR1 is SGHDT, CDR2 YYEEEE, per germline. The CDR3 spans 14 residues. Trimming stripped 0 bases from V and 0 bases from J, with 7 bases between. In nucleotides, the CDR3 is TGTGCCAGCAGCTTGGACCGAGTCTCCTACGAGCAGTACTTC. This codes for CASSLDRVSYEQYF.

The chain links TRBV5-8 to TRBJ1-6; 11 bases are shared with TRBD1. Germline V CDR1 and CDR2: SGHTS, YDEGEE. With 4 bases clipped from V and 6 bases from J, the junction kept 3 bases outside the gene matches. The CDR3 is 15 residues long. The CDR3 DNA follows: TGTGCCAGCAGCAGGACAGGGGGCCCTAATTCACCCCTCCACTTT. Translation gives CASSRTGGPNSPLHF.

The sample holds many counts of this clonotype. The genes are TRBV10-2 and TRBJ2-5, with D possibly TRBD2 on 5 matching bases. Germline V gene data show CDR1 as WSHSY and CDR2 as SAAADI. V shed 8 bases and J shed 2 bases, with 18 bases lying between them. The CDR3 runs to 15 residues. DNA for the CDR3: TGCGCCAGCCGACTATTGGGAGCGGCTCAAGAGACCCAGTACTTC. This translates into CASRLLGAAQETQYF.

Concerning this clonotype: A read error may produce the germline difference seen at one junction end. The rearrangement links TRBV20-1 to TRBJ1-2; no definite D call. The CDR3 runs 14 residues. Germline V gives CDR1 DFQATT, CDR2 SNEGSKA (reference sequence). The CDR3 DNA is TGCAGAGCTAGTCCCTTGGGCAGCCTCTATGGCTACACCTTC. This sequence encodes CRASPLGSLYGYTF.

Ten or more counts support this clonotype. The rearrangement uses TRBV11-2 and TRBJ2-3, with D perhaps TRBD1 (6 bases). Trimming stripped 3 bases from V and 6 bases from J, with 19 bases between. The CDR3 has 16 residues. Germline V gene data show CDR1 as SGHAT and CDR2 as FQNNGV. CDR3 region: CASSFRLARGVDTQYF. CDR3 nucleotides: TGTGCCAGCAGCTTTCGACTGGCCAGGGGCGTGGATACGCAGTATTTT. Looking up the rest from reference TRBV11-2 and TRBJ2-3 gives the full variable domain: EAGVAQSPRYKIIEKRQSVAFWCNPISGHATLYWYQQILGQGPKLLIQFQNNGVVDDSQLPKDRFSAERLKGVDSTLKIQPAKLEDSAVYLCASSFRLARGVDTQYFGPGTRLTVL.

The sample holds many counts of this clonotype. V usage is TRBV6-1 and J usage is TRBJ1-4; a weak D match, TRBD1 (5 bases). This CDR3 has 12 residues. V lost 8 bases and J 7 bases, leaving 11 bases between the germline ends. In germline, CDR1 is MNHNS, CDR2 SASEGT. CDR3 in DNA: TGTGCCAGCGGTCAGGGTGTTGAAAAACTGTTTTTT. This translates into CASGQGVEKLFF.

To note about this clonotype: A much bigger clone sits one base away, suggesting this may be a read error. This chain connects TRBV14 to TRBJ2-7; 10 nucleotides match TRBD1. Germline V gene sequence: CDR1 SGHDN, CDR2 FVKESK. The CDR3 length is 14 residues. V gave up 4 bases and J gave up 7 bases; unmatched junction bases: 7. The CDR3 loop is CASSLAGTGDEQYF. CDR3 DNA: TGTGCCAGCAGCCTGGCCGGGACAGGGGATGAGCAGTACTTC.

The rearrangement joins TRBV4-2 to TRBJ2-5, with 9 bases lining up with TRBD1. Germline V lookup: CDR1 LGHNA, CDR2 YNFKEQ. This CDR3 spans 19 amino acids. Trimming at V came to 1 base and at J to 3 bases, leaving 15 bases not matched to a gene. The chain's CDR3 is CASSQGGTGTYTGEETQYF. In nucleotides, the CDR3 is TGTGCCAGCAGCCAAGGAGGGACAGGGACCTATACTGGGGAAGAGACCCAGTACTTC.

In regard to this clonotype: Being one base from a much bigger clone, this may be a read error. The rearrangement uses TRBV29-1 and TRBJ2-1; 11 bases agree with TRBD2. CDR1 and CDR2 from the germline V gene are SQVTM and ANQGSEA. CDR3 size: 17 residues. CDR3 region: CSVATSGSWSRHNQQFF. The CDR3 nucleotides read TGCAGCGTGGCCACTAGCGGGAGTTGGTCACGGCACAATCAGCAGTTCTTC.

The chain links TRBV7-8 to TRBJ2-2; 13 positions match TRBD2. This CDR3 region has 17 residues. The germline CDR1 and CDR2 sequences are SGHVS and FQNEAQ. V lost 1 base, J lost 6 bases, and 5 bases stayed unmatched. The DNA for the CDR3 is TGTGCCAGCAGCTTAGGGACTAGCGGGAGTAACGCCGGGGAGCTGTTTTTT. Its protein product is CASSLGTSGSNAGELFF.

The chain employs TRBV29-1 and TRBJ2-3, with a weak D call TRBD1 (5 bases). The CDR3 loop spans 15 amino acids. With 4 bases removed from V and 0 bases from J, the gap between germline ends came to 14 bases. CDR1 is SQVTM and CDR2 is ANQGSEA in the germline V gene. The CDR3 loop is CSVGITGASTDTQYF. CDR3 DNA: TGCAGCGTTGGGATAACAGGTGCTAGCACAGATACGCAGTATTTT.

This clonotype appeared many times. The chain employs TRBV6-1 and TRBJ1-2; TRBD1 matches at 11 bases. Germline V gene data show CDR1 as MNHNS and CDR2 as SASEGT. V lost 7 bases to trimming and J lost 8 bases; unmatched junction nucleotides: 18. This CDR3 comprises 17 residues. CDR3 sequence reads: CASTAGTGGYYAGGYTF. CDR3 nucleotide sequence: TGTGCCAGCACCGCCGGGACAGGGGGATACTATGCTGGGGGCTACACCTTC.

This clonotype was seen only a few times. V and J are TRBV7-9 and TRBJ2-7; D is perhaps TRBD2 (6 bases). The length of the CDR3 is 14 residues. Germline assignment: CDR1 SEHNR and CDR2 FQNEAQ (reference sequence). Trimming removed 5 bases from V and 1 base from J, with 12 bases in between. In DNA, the CDR3 is TGTGCCAGCAGCCCACACGGGAGTTCCTACGAGCAGTACTTC. Amino acid sequence: CASSPHGSSYEQYF.

Comments on this clonotype: One end of the junction is discordant with germline, which a read error may explain. V gene TRBV11-2 combines with J gene TRBJ2-1; D is perhaps TRBD2 (6 bases). This CDR3 spans 17 amino acids. Germline assignment: CDR1 SGHAT and CDR2 FQNNGV. Here the CDR3 reads CASSIHSGLLNRYEQLF. CDR3 DNA: TGTGCCAGCAGCATTCACTCGGGACTCCTTAATAGGTATGAGCAGCTCTTC.

Comment on this clonotype: One junction end disagrees with the germline gene, perhaps due to a read error. This chain uses TRBV11-2 with TRBJ2-7; D might be TRBD1 (5 bases). The CDR3 length is 12 residues. Germline assignment: CDR1 SGHAT and CDR2 FQNNGV. This CDR3 is CASSLSGYEHYF. In nucleotides, the CDR3 is TGTGCCAGCAGCTTATCAGGGTACGAGCACTACTTC. The entire variable domain, with the rest obtained from reference TRBV11-2 and TRBJ2-7, is as follows: EAGVAQSPRYKIIEKRQSVAFWCNPISGHATLYWYQQILGQGPKLLIQFQNNGVVDDSQLPKDRFSAERLKGVDSTLKIQPAKLEDSAVYLCASSLSGYEHYFGPGTRLTVT.

CDR3 amino acids: CASNPILNTEAFF. The CDR3 nucleotides read TGTGCCAGCAACCCTATTTTGAACACTGAAGCTTTCTTT. The rearrangement joins TRBV11-2 to TRBJ1-1; no definite D call. Germline V CDR1 and CDR2: SGHAT, FQNNGV. Trimming left V 7 bases short and J 0 bases short, with 9 bases between. This CDR3 contains 13 residues.

This clonotype was observed a single time. The chain couples TRBV11-2 to TRBJ2-3; D is uncertain. Germline V gene sequence: CDR1 SGHAT, CDR2 FQNNGV. Trimming removed 8 bases from V and 2 bases from J, with 14 bases in between. The CDR3 totals 14 residues. The CDR3 region has the DNA TGTGCCAGCTATTCACTCTCCTTCACAGATACGCAGTATTTT. Its translation: CASYSLSFTDTQYF. Filled out from reference TRBV11-2 and TRBJ2-3, the complete variable domain reads EAGVAQSPRYKIIEKRQSVAFWCNPISGHATLYWYQQILGQGPKLLIQFQNNGVVDDSQLPKDRFSAERLKGVDSTLKIQPAKLEDSAVYLCASYSLSFTDTQYFGPGTRLTVL.